This TCR beta chain was identified in a study of CD8+ T cells in alopecia areata. General study results and limits: Higher clonality was seen in lesional scalp than in normal scalp, especially in alopecia totalis/universalis. Sequencing of scalp tissue also captures the resident alphabeta T cells of normal skin.

As for this clone: Its antigen is as yet unknown.

Alopecia areata patients provided lesional scalp punch biopsies and peripheral blood, both collected for the study. Using a FACSAria, the CD4+ and CD8+ T cells were sorted from the PBMCs. Trimming took off 6 bases at V and 6 bases at J, with 14 bases between the two ends. The CDR3 runs 13 residues. Germline V CDR1 and CDR2: KGHSH, LQKENI. The sequencing template was cDNA reverse transcribed from extracted RNA. Libraries were prepared by immunoSEQ multiplex PCR; TCRdb keeps only in-frame clonotypes and omits some of them. The sample has roughly 180,000 clones; over 55% are singletons. The material sequenced was CD4+ T cells sorted from blood, taken at week 0. This sequence originates from a human donor with alopecia areata. The chain recombines TRBV18 with TRBJ1-2; D perhaps matches TRBD1 (5 bases). CDR3 residues: CASSPKGNDGYTF. CDR3 DNA sequence: TGTGCCAGCTCCCCCAAGGGGAACGATGGCTACACCTTC.